This T cell receptor (beta chain) was documented in a study of shared clonotypes between healthy human individuals. Assay: immunoSEQ multiplex PCR; the TCRdb copy retains only in-frame clones and omits some. The sample has some 660,000 clones, around 73% seen once; the top ten hold around 2%. The CDR3 totals 15 residues. The sequenced material came from memory CD4+ T cells sorted from blood. The subset: CD45RA-negative fraction. The chain combines TRBV7-5 with TRBJ2-7; the table's D gene call, TRBD1, was not cross checked with the DNA. TRBV7-5 constitutes a pseudogene. The TCR was taken from a woman between 25 and 40 years old in good health. The DNA of the CDR3 is TGTGTCAGAACCGTACTAAGGGGGCCAACCTACGAGCAGTACTTC. As protein: CVRTVLRGPTYEQYF.